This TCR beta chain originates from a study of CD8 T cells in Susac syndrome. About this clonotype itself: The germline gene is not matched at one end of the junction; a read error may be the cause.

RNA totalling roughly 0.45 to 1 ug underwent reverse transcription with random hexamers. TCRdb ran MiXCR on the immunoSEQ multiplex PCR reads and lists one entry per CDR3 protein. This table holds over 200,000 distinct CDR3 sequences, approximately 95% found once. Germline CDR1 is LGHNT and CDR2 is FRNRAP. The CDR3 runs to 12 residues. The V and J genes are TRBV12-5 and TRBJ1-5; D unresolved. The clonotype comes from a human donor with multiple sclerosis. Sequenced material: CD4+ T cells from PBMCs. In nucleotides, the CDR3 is TGTGCTAGTGGTATGGTCGGGAAGCCCCAGCATTTT. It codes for CASGMVGKPQHF.